A selection of T cell receptor beta chains follows, all from one sample in a study of blood T cell repertoires in COVID-19. Sequencing used immunoSEQ multiplex PCR; TCRdb keeps in-frame clones, though not all of them. The sample contains some 140,000 clones, less than 80% of which appear only once. The sequenced sample consisted of peripheral blood. These receptor sequences come from a man aged 55-75 years with acute or convalescent COVID-19. The CDR3 runs from the conserved cysteine through the conserved F or W. Fields, in order: D gene, J gene, V gene, clone size, CDR3 protein. A D gene is named only where the DNA matches it firmly. Only some rows state a clone size, as once, few, many or a class for expanded clones.

d_gene: -
j_gene: TRBJ1-1
v_gene: TRBV24-1
abundance: -
CDR3aa: CATSDPSGAEAFF

d_gene: -
j_gene: TRBJ2-3
v_gene: TRBV13
abundance: -
CDR3aa: CASSLVRGDTQYF

d_gene: -
j_gene: TRBJ1-5
v_gene: TRBV19
abundance: few
CDR3aa: CASSIEAGPHKPQHF

d_gene: -
j_gene: TRBJ1-5
v_gene: TRBV6-5
abundance: few
CDR3aa: CASSYSGSNQPQHF

d_gene: -
j_gene: TRBJ2-1
v_gene: TRBV9
abundance: few
CDR3aa: CASSVDLRGVSYNEQFF

d_gene: -
j_gene: TRBJ1-1
v_gene: TRBV12-3/TRBV12-4
abundance: -
CDR3aa: CATGRENTEAFF

d_gene: -
j_gene: TRBJ2-5
v_gene: TRBV18
abundance: -
CDR3aa: CASSPQGREETQYF

d_gene: -
j_gene: TRBJ1-6
v_gene: TRBV4-1
abundance: -
CDR3aa: CASSQDLIPGYNSPLHF

d_gene: TRBD1
j_gene: TRBJ1-5
v_gene: TRBV5-1
abundance: -
CDR3aa: CASSLNTGAHQPQHF

d_gene: -
j_gene: TRBJ1-2
v_gene: TRBV6-5
abundance: -
CDR3aa: CASKPGTLNYGYTF

d_gene: -
j_gene: TRBJ2-3
v_gene: TRBV11-3
abundance: -
CDR3aa: CASSLSRGLRGTDTQYF

d_gene: -
j_gene: TRBJ1-3
v_gene: TRBV19
abundance: -
CDR3aa: CASSIGGPGNTIYF

d_gene: -
j_gene: TRBJ1-2
v_gene: TRBV19
abundance: -
CDR3aa: CASSIPPGTRGDYGYTF

d_gene: -
j_gene: TRBJ2-5
v_gene: TRBV5-5
abundance: -
CDR3aa: CASGPTPGETQYF

d_gene: -
j_gene: TRBJ1-5
v_gene: TRBV21-1
abundance: -
CDR3aa: CASTLMVVRHNQPQHF

d_gene: -
j_gene: TRBJ1-4
v_gene: TRBV6-5
abundance: -
CDR3aa: CASSYSGTTNEKLFF

d_gene: TRBD1
j_gene: TRBJ1-4
v_gene: TRBV19
abundance: -
CDR3aa: CASSRTGRGSFNEKLFF

d_gene: TRBD1
j_gene: TRBJ2-3
v_gene: TRBV5-4
abundance: once
CDR3aa: CASSARDRGADTQYF

d_gene: TRBD2
j_gene: TRBJ2-1
v_gene: TRBV7-7
abundance: -
CDR3aa: CASSSTSGSDNEQFF

d_gene: TRBD1
j_gene: TRBJ2-2
v_gene: TRBV5-1
abundance: -
CDR3aa: CASMGQSNTGELFF

d_gene: -
j_gene: TRBJ2-1
v_gene: TRBV9
abundance: -
CDR3aa: CASSEEGSSYNEQFF

d_gene: -
j_gene: TRBJ2-3
v_gene: TRBV11-1
abundance: -
CDR3aa: CASSRGFDTDTQYF

d_gene: -
j_gene: TRBJ2-7
v_gene: TRBV28
abundance: -
CDR3aa: CASMDTGSEYF

d_gene: -
j_gene: TRBJ2-1
v_gene: TRBV7-8
abundance: -
CDR3aa: CASSPPPSYNEQFF

d_gene: -
j_gene: TRBJ2-1
v_gene: TRBV28
abundance: -
CDR3aa: CASKESSLWVEQFF

d_gene: -
j_gene: TRBJ1-2
v_gene: TRBV2
abundance: few
CDR3aa: CASSELGEFNYGYTF

d_gene: TRBD1
j_gene: TRBJ2-2
v_gene: TRBV5-1
abundance: -
CDR3aa: CASSLGRTGKAGELFF

d_gene: -
j_gene: TRBJ1-5
v_gene: TRBV28
abundance: few
CDR3aa: CASSLGRSNQPQHF

d_gene: -
j_gene: TRBJ1-3
v_gene: TRBV7-8
abundance: -
CDR3aa: CASSLATVTGNTIYF

d_gene: TRBD1
j_gene: TRBJ1-1
v_gene: TRBV19
abundance: -
CDR3aa: CASSTNSGTGNTEAFF

d_gene: -
j_gene: TRBJ1-6
v_gene: TRBV28
abundance: -
CDR3aa: CASRDRGGSPLHF

d_gene: -
j_gene: TRBJ2-1
v_gene: TRBV27
abundance: few
CDR3aa: CASSSTRLGRYNEQFF

d_gene: TRBD1
j_gene: TRBJ2-2
v_gene: TRBV9
abundance: -
CDR3aa: CASSFGQGDTGELFF

d_gene: -
j_gene: TRBJ1-6
v_gene: TRBV2
abundance: -
CDR3aa: CASRQGNSPLHF

d_gene: TRBD2
j_gene: TRBJ2-2
v_gene: TRBV7-7
abundance: -
CDR3aa: CASSPAGVIAGELFF

d_gene: -
j_gene: TRBJ1-4
v_gene: TRBV28
abundance: -
CDR3aa: CASSPGGNEKLFF

d_gene: -
j_gene: TRBJ1-4
v_gene: TRBV5-1
abundance: -
CDR3aa: CASSFTTTAEKLFF

d_gene: TRBD2
j_gene: TRBJ2-5
v_gene: TRBV25-1
abundance: -
CDR3aa: CASRMGGEETQYF